This passage covers 20 T cell receptor beta chains from one sample sequenced in a study of radiotherapy plus CTLA-4 blockade in lung cancer. Some clones are missing from TCRdb's copy, which holds only in-frame ones; the method was immunoSEQ multiplex PCR. The sample has around 99,000 clones, approximately 86% seen once. The sequencing here drew on peripheral blood, taken from a patient treated with radiotherapy plus ipilimumab. These receptors were obtained from a human donor with non-small cell lung cancer that progressed on radiotherapy plus ipilimumab.

The chain recombines TRBV2 with TRBJ2-1; 11 bases are shared with TRBD2. Germline assignment: CDR1 SNHLY and CDR2 FYNNEI. Losses at the gene ends were 10 bases for V and 3 bases for J; bases not matched to a gene: 5. CDR3 length: 14 amino acids. CDR3 coding DNA: TGTGCCAATAGACTAGCGGGGCGCTACAATGAGCAGTTCTTC. It is translated as CANRLAGRYNEQFF.

The rearrangement joins TRBV27 to TRBJ2-3, with D possibly matching TRBD2 (6 bases). Per the germline V gene, CDR1 is MNHEY and CDR2 is SMNVEV (reference sequence). The CDR3 totals 13 residues. V was pared by 2 bases and J by 10 bases, with 13 bases between. The CDR3 region has the DNA TGTGCCAGCAGTTTAGCGGGGTCAGAGTCGCAGTATTTT. Translation: CASSLAGSESQYF.

The CDR3 DNA reads TGTGCAAGTCGTGCCCAGGGGGGGATAATGAACACTGAAGCTTTCTTT. Protein: CASRAQGGIMNTEAFF. The V call is TRBV12-2, the J call TRBJ1-1. TRBV12-2 represents a pseudogene. This CDR3 comprises 16 residues.

The chain links TRBV18 to TRBJ2-5, with D possibly being TRBD2 (6 bases). The CDR3 extends over 14 amino acids. V lost 1 base to trimming and J lost 3 bases, with 9 bases between them. Germline-derived CDR1 and CDR2 are KGHSH and LQKENI. The CDR3 region is CASSPQTGEETQYF. In DNA, the CDR3 is TGTGCCAGCTCACCACAGACGGGAGAAGAGACCCAGTACTTC.

The gene calls are TRBV11-3 and TRBJ2-5, with a tentative D call TRBD2 (5 bases). Germline CDR1 SGHNT, CDR2 YENEEA. The germline V and J ends were trimmed by 8 bases and 0 bases, with 10 bases remaining between them. CDR3 size: 13 residues. The CDR3 DNA reads TGTGCCAGCGGAGCACTAGACCAAGAGACCCAGTACTTC. Encoded protein: CASGALDQETQYF.

This chain joins TRBV19 and TRBJ2-6; D is possibly TRBD1 (5 bases). This CDR3 spans 16 amino acids. V was cut by 7 bases and J by 0 bases, with 13 bases left in between. Germline V gives CDR1 LNHDA, CDR2 SQIVND (reference sequence). CDR3 in DNA: TGTGCCAGTAAATCACAGGACCTCTCTGGGGCCAACGTCCTGACTTTC. Its translation is CASKSQDLSGANVLTF.

The rearrangement joins TRBV27 to TRBJ2-1; 8 positions agree with TRBD1. The CDR3 extends over 15 amino acids. Germline trimming cut 3 bases from V and 3 bases from J; bases unmatched to any gene: 4. Germline V lookup: CDR1 MNHEY, CDR2 SMNVEV (reference sequence). CDR3 protein: CASSFRQGNYNEQFF. The CDR3 DNA follows: TGTGCCAGCAGTTTCCGACAGGGGAACTACAATGAGCAGTTCTTC.

The V call is TRBV15, the J call TRBJ1-4; no firm D call. Germline CDR1 reads LNHNV; CDR2 reads YYDKDF (reference sequence). The CDR3 extends over 14 amino acids. The V gene lost 0 bases and the J gene lost 5 bases, with 7 bases spanning the gap. The CDR3 DNA reads TGTGCCACCAGCAGAGAGGGTGAAAATGAAAAACTGTTTTTT. This translates into CATSREGENEKLFF.

The V and J genes are TRBV7-2 and TRBJ2-1, with 9 bases matching TRBD2. The CDR3 totals 16 residues. Germline V gene sequence: CDR1 SGHTA, CDR2 FQGNSA. V dropped 5 bases and J dropped 3; count of bases not matched to a gene: 8. The CDR3 loop is CASSGPSGISYNEQFF. In DNA form, the CDR3 reads TGTGCCAGCAGCGGCCCTAGCGGGATAAGCTACAATGAGCAGTTCTTC.

This rearrangement joins TRBV2 to TRBJ1-5; 8 nucleotides agree with TRBD1. The CDR3 extends over 19 amino acids. V lost 5 bases and J lost 2; bases outside the gene matches: 17. Germline CDR1 and CDR2: SNHLY and FYNNEI. Here the CDR3 DNA reads TGTGCCAGCAGTCAAAGGGCAGGGGGCGATAGGTTGGGCAATCAGCCCCAGCATTTT. Translation: CASSQRAGGDRLGNQPQHF.

This chain joins TRBV6-1 and TRBJ1-1; D remains unclear. The V end was cut by 4 bases, the J end by 11 bases, with 17 bases between. This CDR3 has 13 residues. CDR1 MNHNS and CDR2 SASEGT come from the germline V gene. The CDR3 DNA reads TGTGCCAGCAGTGCCCGTGAATCTTCGAGGGCTTTCTTT. As protein: CASSARESSRAFF.

The V gene is TRBV5-1, the J gene TRBJ1-5; TRBD1 matches 9 bases. The trim removed 0 bases at V and 4 bases at J, leaving 5 bases unmatched. The CDR3 has 16 residues. The germline CDR1 and CDR2 sequences are SGHRS and YFSETQ. CDR3 nucleotides: TGCGCCAGCAGCTTGGGCCCCGGGACAGGGAATCAGCCCCAGCATTTT. This translates into CASSLGPGTGNQPQHF.

The chain joins TRBV11-2 to TRBJ2-1; D is unresolved. Germline CDR1 is SGHAT and CDR2 is FQNNGV. The CDR3 extends over 13 amino acids. Trimming took 1 base from V and 5 from J, leaving 6 bases between them. Here the CDR3 reads CASSLVIDNEQFF. The DNA for the CDR3 is TGTGCCAGCAGCTTAGTGATAGACAATGAGCAGTTCTTC.

The V call is TRBV6-1, the J call TRBJ1-1, with unresolved D. V was trimmed by 7 bases and J by 1 base, leaving 10 bases between them. The CDR3 has 13 amino acids. The germline gives CDR1 MNHNS, CDR2 SASEGT. The CDR3 nucleotides are TGTGCCAGCACCCCTCGAGGGAACACTGAAGCTTTCTTT. Amino acids: CASTPRGNTEAFF.

Only one count was recorded for this clone. The chain combines TRBV5-1 with TRBJ1-4, with D uncertain. The CDR3 is 14 residues long. The germline V gene has CDR1 SGHRS and CDR2 YFSETQ. The germline V and J ends were trimmed by 0 bases and 6 bases, with 9 bases remaining between them. The CDR3 nucleotides read TGCGCCAGCAGCTTGGAGGCCTGGGATGAAAAACTGTTTTTT. Encoded protein: CASSLEAWDEKLFF.

V is TRBV27 and J is TRBJ2-7; a weak D match, TRBD1 (6 bases). Trimming pared 7 bases from V and 2 bases from J, leaving 12 bases between. Germline CDR1 MNHEY, CDR2 SMNVEV (reference sequence). CDR3 length: 13 residues. In nucleotides, the CDR3 is TGTGCCAGCACCAGGGGACCCCCCTACGAGCAGTACTTC. Its translation is CASTRGPPYEQYF.

V is TRBV6-5 and J is TRBJ2-7, with D perhaps TRBD1 or TRBD2 (5 bases each). Trimming removed 7 bases from V and 6 bases from J, with 19 bases in between. The germline gives CDR1 MNHEY, CDR2 SVGAGI. The CDR3 is 14 residues long. The CDR3: CASTPRGSRAEQYF. CDR3 nucleotides: TGTGCCAGCACGCCCCGGGGCAGTCGAGCCGAGCAGTACTTC.

The chain uses TRBV2 and TRBJ2-7, with TRBD2 identical over 14 bases. The CDR3 sequence is 13 residues long. J lost 11 bases, V lost 6 bases, and 6 bases had no gene match. CDR1 SNHLY and CDR2 FYNNEI come from the germline V gene. The CDR3 DNA follows: TGTGCCAGCAGCCGACAGACTAGCGGGAGGGAGTACTTC. It is translated as CASSRQTSGREYF.

This clone turned up a few times. V and J are TRBV27 and TRBJ2-7; TRBD2 matches at 16 bases. The junction had 5 bases not matched to a gene; V was cut back by 6 bases and J by 3 bases. The CDR3 spans 16 residues. Germline lookup yields CDR1 MNHEY and CDR2 SMNVEV (reference sequence). The CDR3 DNA follows: TGTGCCAGCAGCCCTGGGACTAGCGGGGGGGGCTACGAGCAGTACTTC. Translation gives CASSPGTSGGGYEQYF.

This chain uses TRBV2 with TRBJ1-4; tentatively, D is TRBD1 (5 bases). Germline CDR1 is SNHLY and CDR2 is FYNNEI. This CDR3 contains 15 residues. Trimming stripped 6 bases from V and 5 bases from J, with 16 bases between. The CDR3 here is CASRRRDRPNEKLFF. DNA of the CDR3: TGTGCCAGCAGAAGAAGGGACCGCCCGAATGAAAAACTGTTTTTT.